This TCR beta chain was sequenced in a study of blood T cell repertoires in COVID-19. About the study: Material from acute and convalescent COVID-19 was sourced from the United States, Italy and Spain. Sample material is recorded as cDNA or gDNA derived from T cells, B-cell-depleted T cells, or PBMCs.

Trimming stripped 3 bases from V and 9 bases from J, with 15 bases between. CDR1 SGHTA and CDR2 FQGTGA come from the germline V gene. The CDR3 length is 14 residues. Under the authors' procedure: For nucleated cells, counts were estimated from reference gene primer amplification. Repertoires were generated with immunoSEQ multiplex PCR, while TCRdb's copy carries only in-frame clones and drops some. V, J and clone size derive from that table, while D and trimming were established from the DNA sequence. Counted here are fewer than 40,000 clones, around nine tenths occurring once; the ten biggest clones make up approximately 32%.

The receptor was derived from a man in his 70s with active COVID-19. V gene TRBV7-3 combines with J gene TRBJ2-1; the D gene is possibly TRBD1 (6 bases). The specimen was peripheral blood. CDR3 DNA: TGTGCCAGCAGCTTCAGCAGGGGTGGCGGTGAGCAGTTCTTC. Its translation: CASSFSRGGGEQFF.